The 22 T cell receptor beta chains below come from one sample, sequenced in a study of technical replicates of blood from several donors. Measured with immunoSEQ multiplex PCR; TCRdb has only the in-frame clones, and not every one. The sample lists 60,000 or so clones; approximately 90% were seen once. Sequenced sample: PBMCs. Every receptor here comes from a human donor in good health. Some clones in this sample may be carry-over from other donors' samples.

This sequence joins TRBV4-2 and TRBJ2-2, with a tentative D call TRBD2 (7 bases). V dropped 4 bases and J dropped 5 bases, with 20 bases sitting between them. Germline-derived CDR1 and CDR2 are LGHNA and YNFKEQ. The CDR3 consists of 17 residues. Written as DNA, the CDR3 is TGTGCCAGCAGCCCTAGGAGGGGGGGCGCGAGAACCGGGGAGCTGTTTTTT. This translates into CASSPRRGGARTGELFF.

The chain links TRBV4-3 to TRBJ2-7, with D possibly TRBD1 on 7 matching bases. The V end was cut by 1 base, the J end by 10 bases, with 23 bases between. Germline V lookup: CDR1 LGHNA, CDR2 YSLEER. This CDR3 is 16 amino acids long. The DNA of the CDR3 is TGCGCCAGCAGCCAAGGGGTTCCCGGCAGGGGGGTTCTTCAGTACTTC. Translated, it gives CASSQGVPGRGVLQYF.

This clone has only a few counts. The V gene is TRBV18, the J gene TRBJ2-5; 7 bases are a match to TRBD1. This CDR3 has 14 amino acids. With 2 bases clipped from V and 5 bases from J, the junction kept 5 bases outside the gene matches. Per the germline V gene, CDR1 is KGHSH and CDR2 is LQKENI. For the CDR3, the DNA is TGTGCCAGCTCACCATTGACAGGGTTGGAGACCCAGTACTTC. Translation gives CASSPLTGLETQYF.

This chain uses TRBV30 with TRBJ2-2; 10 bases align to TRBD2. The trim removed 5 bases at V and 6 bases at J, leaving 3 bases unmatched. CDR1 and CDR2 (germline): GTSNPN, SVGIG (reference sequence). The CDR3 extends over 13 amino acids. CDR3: CAWAGLASGELFF. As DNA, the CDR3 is TGTGCCTGGGCGGGACTAGCGTCCGGGGAGCTGTTTTTT.

CDR3 sequence (DNA): TGTGCCAGCAGCGCTCAGGGGTTGTCTAGCAATCAGCCCCAGCATTTT. Protein product: CASSAQGLSSNQPQHF. This chain joins TRBV2 and TRBJ1-5; TRBD1 is a possible D gene (6 bases). V gave up 6 bases and J gave up 0 bases, with 15 bases separating them. Germline V gene sequence: CDR1 SNHLY, CDR2 FYNNEI. This CDR3 has 16 residues.

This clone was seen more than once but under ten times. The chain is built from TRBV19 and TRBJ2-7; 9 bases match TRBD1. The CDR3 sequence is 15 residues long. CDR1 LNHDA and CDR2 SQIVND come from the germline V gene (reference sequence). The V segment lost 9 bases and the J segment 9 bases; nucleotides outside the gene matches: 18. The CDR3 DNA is TGTGCCAGCTCCCCCCATCGACAGGGGGAAAGGGGGCAGTACTTC. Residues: CASSPHRQGERGQYF.

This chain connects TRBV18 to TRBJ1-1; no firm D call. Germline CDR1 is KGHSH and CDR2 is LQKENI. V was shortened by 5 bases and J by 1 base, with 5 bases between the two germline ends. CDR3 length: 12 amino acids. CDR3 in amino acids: CASSTANTEAFF. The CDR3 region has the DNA TGTGCCAGCTCAACAGCGAACACTGAAGCTTTCTTT.

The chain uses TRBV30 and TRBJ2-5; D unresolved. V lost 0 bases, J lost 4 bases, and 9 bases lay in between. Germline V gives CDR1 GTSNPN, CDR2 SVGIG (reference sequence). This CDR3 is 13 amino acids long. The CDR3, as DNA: TGTGCCTGGAGTGTGCGGCGCAGAGAGACCCAGTACTTC. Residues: CAWSVRRRETQYF.

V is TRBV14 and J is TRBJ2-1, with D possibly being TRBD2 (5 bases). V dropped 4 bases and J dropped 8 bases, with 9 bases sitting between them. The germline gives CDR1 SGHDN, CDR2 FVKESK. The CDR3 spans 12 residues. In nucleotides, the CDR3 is TGTGCCAGCAGCCCGGACTTGGATGAGCAGTTCTTC. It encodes CASSPDLDEQFF.

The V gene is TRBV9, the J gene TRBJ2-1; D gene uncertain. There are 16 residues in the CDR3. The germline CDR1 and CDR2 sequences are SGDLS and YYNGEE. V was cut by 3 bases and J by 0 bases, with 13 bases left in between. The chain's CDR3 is CASSENPRSSYNEQFF. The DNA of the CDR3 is TGTGCCAGCAGCGAGAACCCTAGAAGCTCCTACAATGAGCAGTTCTTC.

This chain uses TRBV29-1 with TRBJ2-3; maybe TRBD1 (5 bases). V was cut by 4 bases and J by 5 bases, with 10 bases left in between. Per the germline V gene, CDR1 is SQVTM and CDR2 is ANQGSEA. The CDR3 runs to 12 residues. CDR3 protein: CSVVREGDTQYF. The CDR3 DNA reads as TGCAGCGTTGTCAGGGAAGGAGATACGCAGTATTTT.

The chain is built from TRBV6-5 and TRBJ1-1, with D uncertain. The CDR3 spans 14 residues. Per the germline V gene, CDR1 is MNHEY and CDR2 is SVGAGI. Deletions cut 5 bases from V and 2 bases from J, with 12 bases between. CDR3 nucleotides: TGTGCCAGCAGTCGCCGGGAACGAAACACTGAAGCTTTCTTT. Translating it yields CASSRRERNTEAFF.

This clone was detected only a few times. Here the CDR3 reads CASSLSGNTEAFF. CDR3 bases: TGTGCCAGCAGCTTATCAGGGAACACTGAAGCTTTCTTT. The chain has TRBV7-2 and TRBJ1-1; D not certain. The CDR3 length is 13 residues. Trimming stripped 2 bases from V and 1 base from J, with 5 bases between. CDR1 is SGHTA and CDR2 is FQGNSA in the germline V gene.

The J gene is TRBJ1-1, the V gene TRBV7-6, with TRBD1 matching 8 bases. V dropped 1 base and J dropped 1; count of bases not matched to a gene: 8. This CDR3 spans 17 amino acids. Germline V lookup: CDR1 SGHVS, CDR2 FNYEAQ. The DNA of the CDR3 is TGTGCCAGCAGCTTAGGACAGGGGAGGAATACGAACACTGAAGCTTTCTTT. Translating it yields CASSLGQGRNTNTEAFF.

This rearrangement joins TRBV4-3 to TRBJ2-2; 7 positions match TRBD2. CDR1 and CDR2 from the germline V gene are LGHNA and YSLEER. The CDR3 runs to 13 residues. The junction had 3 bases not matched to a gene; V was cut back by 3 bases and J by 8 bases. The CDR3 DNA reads TGCGCCAGCAGCCATTATAGCGGGGGGGAGCTGTTTTTT. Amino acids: CASSHYSGGELFF.

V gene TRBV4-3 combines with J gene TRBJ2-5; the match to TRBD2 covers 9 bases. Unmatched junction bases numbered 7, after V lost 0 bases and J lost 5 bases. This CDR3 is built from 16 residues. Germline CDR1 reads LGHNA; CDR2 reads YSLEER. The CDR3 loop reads CASSQELGLAGETQYF. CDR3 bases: TGCGCCAGCAGCCAAGAGCTGGGACTAGCCGGGGAGACCCAGTACTTC.

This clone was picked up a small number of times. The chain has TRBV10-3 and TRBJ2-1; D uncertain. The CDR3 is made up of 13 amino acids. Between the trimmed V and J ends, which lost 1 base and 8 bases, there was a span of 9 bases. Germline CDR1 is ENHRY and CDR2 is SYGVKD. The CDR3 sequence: CAISEWASDEQFF. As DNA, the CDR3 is TGTGCCATCAGTGAGTGGGCCTCGGATGAGCAGTTCTTC.

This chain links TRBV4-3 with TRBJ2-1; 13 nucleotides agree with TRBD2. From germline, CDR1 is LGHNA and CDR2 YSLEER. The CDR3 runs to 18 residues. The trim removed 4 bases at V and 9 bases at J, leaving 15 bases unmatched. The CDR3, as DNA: TGCGCCAGCAGCCGGGCGCCTTACGGGACTAGCGGGATCGGTGAGCAGTTCTTC. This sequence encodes CASSRAPYGTSGIGEQFF.

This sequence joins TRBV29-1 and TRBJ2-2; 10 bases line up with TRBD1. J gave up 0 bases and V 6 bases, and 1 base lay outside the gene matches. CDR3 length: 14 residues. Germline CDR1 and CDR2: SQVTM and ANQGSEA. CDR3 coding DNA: TGCAGCGTGGGACAGGGGACGAACACCGGGGAGCTGTTTTTT. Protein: CSVGQGTNTGELFF.

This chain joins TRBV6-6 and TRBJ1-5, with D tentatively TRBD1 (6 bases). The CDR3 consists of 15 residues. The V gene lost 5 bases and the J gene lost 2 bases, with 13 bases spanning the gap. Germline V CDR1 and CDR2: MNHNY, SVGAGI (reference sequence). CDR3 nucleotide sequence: TGTGCCAGCAGTAAGACAGGTGGTGGCAATCAGCCCCAGCATTTT. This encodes CASSKTGGGNQPQHF.

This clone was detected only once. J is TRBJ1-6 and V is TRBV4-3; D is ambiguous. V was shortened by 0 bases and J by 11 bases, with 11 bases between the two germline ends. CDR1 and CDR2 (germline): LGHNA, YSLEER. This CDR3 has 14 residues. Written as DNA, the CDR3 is TGCGCCAGCAGCCAAGATGGAGGGCTCACACCCCTCCACTTT. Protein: CASSQDGGLTPLHF.

The CDR3 DNA reads as TGCAGTGCTTCCAGGACAGGGAGCTACACCTTC. Translated: CSASRTGSYTF. The V gene is TRBV20-1, the J gene TRBJ1-2, with 8 bases fitting TRBD1. V dropped 5 bases and J dropped 9; count of bases not matched to a gene: 5. Looked up from germline, CDR1 is DFQATT and CDR2 is SNEGSKA (reference sequence). The CDR3 extends over 11 amino acids.